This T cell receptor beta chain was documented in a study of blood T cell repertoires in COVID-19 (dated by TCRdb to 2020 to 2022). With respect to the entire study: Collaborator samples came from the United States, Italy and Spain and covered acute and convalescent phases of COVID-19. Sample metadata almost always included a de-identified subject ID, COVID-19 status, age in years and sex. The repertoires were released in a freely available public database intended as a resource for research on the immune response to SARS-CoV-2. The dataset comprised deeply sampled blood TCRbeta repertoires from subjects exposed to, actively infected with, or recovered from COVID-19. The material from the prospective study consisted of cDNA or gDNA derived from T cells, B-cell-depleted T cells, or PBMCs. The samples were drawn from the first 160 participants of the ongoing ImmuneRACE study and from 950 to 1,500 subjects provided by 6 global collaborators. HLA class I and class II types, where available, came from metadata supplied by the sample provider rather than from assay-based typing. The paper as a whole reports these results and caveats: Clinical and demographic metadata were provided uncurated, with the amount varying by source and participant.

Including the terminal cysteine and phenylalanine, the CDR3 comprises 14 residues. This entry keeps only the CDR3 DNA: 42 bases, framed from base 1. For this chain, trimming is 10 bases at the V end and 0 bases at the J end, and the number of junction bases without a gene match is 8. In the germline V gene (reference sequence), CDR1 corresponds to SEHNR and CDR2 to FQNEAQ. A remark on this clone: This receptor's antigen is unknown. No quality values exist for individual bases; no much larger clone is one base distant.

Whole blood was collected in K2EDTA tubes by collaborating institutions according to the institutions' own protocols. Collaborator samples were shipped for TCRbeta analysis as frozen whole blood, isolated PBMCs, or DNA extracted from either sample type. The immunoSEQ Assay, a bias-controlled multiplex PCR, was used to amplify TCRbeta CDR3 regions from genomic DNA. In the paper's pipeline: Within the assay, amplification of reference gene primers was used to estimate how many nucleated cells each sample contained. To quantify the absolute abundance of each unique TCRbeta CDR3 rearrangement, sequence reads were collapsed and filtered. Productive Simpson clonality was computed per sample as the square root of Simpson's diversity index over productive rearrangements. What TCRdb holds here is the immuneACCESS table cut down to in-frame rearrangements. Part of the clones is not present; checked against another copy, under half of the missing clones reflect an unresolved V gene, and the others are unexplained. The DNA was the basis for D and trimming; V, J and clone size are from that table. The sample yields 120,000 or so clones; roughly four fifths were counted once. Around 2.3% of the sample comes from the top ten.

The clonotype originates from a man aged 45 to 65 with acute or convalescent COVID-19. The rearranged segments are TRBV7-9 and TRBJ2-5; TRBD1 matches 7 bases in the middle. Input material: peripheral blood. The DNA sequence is TGTGCCACCGAGTCGGGACAGAACCAAGAGACCCAGTACTTC. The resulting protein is CATESGQNQETQYF.